This T cell receptor beta chain appears in the sequencing data of a study of T cells in localized non-small cell lung cancer. This table comes from immunoSEQ multiplex PCR, and its TCRdb copy is limited to in-frame clones, with some not included. This sample carries approximately 22,000 clones, 80% to 90% of them seen once, and the ten largest clones take around 7%. As to this clone: The antigen is unknown.

Whole-study findings and limits: Of the top 100 tumor clones, median approximately 50 were in adjacent lung, some 29 among its top 100.

The V end lost 0 bases, the J end lost 3 bases, and 15 bases lay between the germline ends. The CDR3 loop spans 17 amino acids. The germline V gene has CDR1 KGHSH and CDR2 LQKENI. The sequence was obtained from a male donor at least 60 years old with stage I squamous cell lung carcinoma. The chain couples TRBV18 to TRBJ1-3; D might be TRBD1 (6 bases). The sample consisted of peripheral blood, taken before any cancer treatment. CDR3: CASSPPTGGAGGNTIYF. CDR3 sequence (DNA): TGTGCCAGCTCACCACCGACCGGGGGCGCGGGTGGAAACACCATATATTTT. Full variable domain (remainder filled in from reference TRBV18 and TRBJ1-3): NAGVMQNPRHLVRRRGQEARLRCSPMKGHSHVYWYRQLPEEGLKFMVYLQKENIIDESGMPKERFSAEFPKEGPSILRIQQVVRGDSAAYFCASSPPTGGAGGNTIYFGEGSWLTVV.